Below, one T cell receptor (beta chain) is given with its context. CDR1 and CDR2 (germline): DFQATT, SNEGSKA (reference sequence). Trimming cost V 4 bases and J 3 bases, with 12 bases left between them. The CDR3 has 13 residues. RNA amounts of roughly 0.45 to 1 ug underwent reverse transcription with random hexamers. The CDR3 of TCR beta was amplified by immunoSEQ multiplex PCR across 54 Vbeta and 13 Jbeta. TCRdb used MiXCR to reprocess the immunoSEQ multiplex PCR reads, holding one entry per CDR3 protein. The table has 150,000 to 200,000 distinct CDR3 sequences, 90% to 95% seen once. The data were taken from a study of CD8 T cells in Susac syndrome.

V and J are TRBV20-1 and TRBJ1-2; D not resolved. Sequencing was performed on CD4+ T cells from PBMCs. This clonotype originated in a human donor in good health. For the CDR3, the DNA is TGCAGTGCTAATGCCGGGGTCGACTATGGCTACACCTTC. This gives the protein CSANAGVDYGYTF.